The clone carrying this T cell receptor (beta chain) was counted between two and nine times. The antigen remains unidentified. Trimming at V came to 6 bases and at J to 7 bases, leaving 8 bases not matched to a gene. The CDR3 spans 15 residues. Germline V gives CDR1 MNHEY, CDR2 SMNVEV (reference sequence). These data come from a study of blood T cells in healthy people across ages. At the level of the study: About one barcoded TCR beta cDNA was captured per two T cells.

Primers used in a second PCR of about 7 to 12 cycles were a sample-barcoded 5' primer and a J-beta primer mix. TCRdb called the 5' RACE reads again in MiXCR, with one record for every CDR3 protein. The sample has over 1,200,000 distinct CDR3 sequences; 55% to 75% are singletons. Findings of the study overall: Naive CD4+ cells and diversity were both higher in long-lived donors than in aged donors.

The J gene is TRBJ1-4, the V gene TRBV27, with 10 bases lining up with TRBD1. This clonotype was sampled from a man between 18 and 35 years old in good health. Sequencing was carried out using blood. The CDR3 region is CASSTGQGDGEKLFF. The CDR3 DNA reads TGTGCCAGCAGCACAGGACAGGGGGATGGTGAAAAACTGTTTTTT.